The rows below give T cell receptor beta chains drawn from one sample of a study of blood T cell repertoires in COVID-19. Data came from immunoSEQ multiplex PCR; TCRdb stores just in-frame clones and leaves some out. The table has approximately 440,000 clones, 80% to 95% seen once. The specimen was PBMCs or T cells enriched from blood (not recorded which). Every receptor here comes from a man aged 18 to 29 who had recovered from COVID-19. Each CDR3 is given with its conserved first and last residue. The D gene is left open where the match is weak. Where a row states a size, it is once, few, many or the class of an expanded clone; other rows omit it.

cdr3_nt cdr3_aa j_call clone_size d_call v_call
TGTGCCAGCAGTTTGAGCGGGAGCTACAATGAGCAGTTCTTC CASSLSGSYNEQFF TRBJ2-1 - TRBD2 TRBV27
TGTGCCAGCAGCACCTCAGGGGTGGATGAAAAACTGTTTTTT CASSTSGVDEKLFF TRBJ1-4 - - TRBV7-3
TGCGCCAGCAGCTTGGAGACAGCGAACATTCAGTACTTC CASSLETANIQYF TRBJ2-4 - - TRBV5-1
TGTGCCTGGAGTGCCGGCAGGGGAGAGACCCAGTACTTC CAWSAGRGETQYF TRBJ2-5 - - TRBV30
TGTGCCAGCAGTTCTCCTGGCGGGGGGGCCCCCGGGGAGCTGTTTTTT CASSSPGGGAPGELFF TRBJ2-2 once TRBD2 TRBV27
TGTGCCAGCACAGGGACAGGGGAGTATGGCTACACCTTC CASTGTGEYGYTF TRBJ1-2 - TRBD1 TRBV27
TGTGCCAGTAGATTCAGGGATACGCAGTATTTT CASRFRDTQYF TRBJ2-3 - - TRBV19
TGTGCCAGCAGTGAAGGGACTAGCGACTCCTACGAGCAGTACTTC CASSEGTSDSYEQYF TRBJ2-7 once TRBD2 TRBV6-1
TGTGCCAGCTCTAGGGTTAGCGGGAGTTTTGCAGATACGCAGTATTTT CASSRVSGSFADTQYF TRBJ2-3 once TRBD2 TRBV27
TGTGCCATCAGTGCCACGGGGTCCACCGGGGAGCTGTTTTTT CAISATGSTGELFF TRBJ2-2 - - TRBV10-3
TGTGCCAGCAGCTTCCGTGGGAGCTCCTATAATTCACCCCTCCACTTT CASSFRGSSYNSPLHF TRBJ1-6 - - TRBV7-8
TGTGCCAGCAGCTTGAGAAGGACAGGGGGTACCCATTTGGCACCCCTCCACTTT CASSLRRTGGTHLAPLHF TRBJ1-6 once TRBD1 TRBV5-6
TGTGCCAGCAGCGAGGGACAGGCGCCCAGGGATGAAAAACTGTTTTTT CASSEGQAPRDEKLFF TRBJ1-4 - TRBD1 TRBV11-1
TGCGCCAGCTCGCGGGCTGGCAGTCTGAATGAGCAGTTCTTC CASSRAGSLNEQFF TRBJ2-1 - - TRBV5-1
TGTGCCAGCAGCTTCTCAGACAGCTCTAATGAAAAACTGTTTTTT CASSFSDSSNEKLFF TRBJ1-4 - - TRBV11-2
TGCGCCAGCAGCCCCCGCCCAGGTGGGAGGGAGGGGCAGCCCCAGCATTTT CASSPRPGGREGQPQHF TRBJ1-5 - - TRBV5-1
TGTGCCAGCTCGGACAGGGTGAGGGAAAAACTGTTTTTT CASSDRVREKLFF TRBJ1-4 - TRBD1 TRBV3-1/TRBV3-2
TGTGCCAGCAGCCAAGGTCCGAGACAGCCCCAGCATTTT CASSQGPRQPQHF TRBJ1-5 - - TRBV3-1/TRBV3-2
TGTGCCAGCAGCTCCATCGTGAAGACAGGGTATCGATATGGCTACACCTTC CASSSIVKTGYRYGYTF TRBJ1-2 - TRBD1 TRBV11-2
TGTGCCAGCTCGCACAGGGGACTGAACACTGAAGCTTTCTTT CASSHRGLNTEAFF TRBJ1-1 - TRBD1 TRBV18
TGTGCCAGCAGTGAGGGGCCGAGCCCTAATGAAAAACTGTTTTTT CASSEGPSPNEKLFF TRBJ1-4 few - TRBV6-4
TGTGCCAGCAGCGTAGGAGGGATGGGTTATGAAAAACTGTTTTTT CASSVGGMGYEKLFF TRBJ1-4 - - TRBV9
TGTGCCAGCAGCTTGGTGACGAGTGGAGCGGGAGGGCCCTACAATGAGCAGTTCTTC CASSLVTSGAGGPYNEQFF TRBJ2-1 - TRBD2 TRBV7-3